The rows below give T cell receptor beta chains drawn from one sample of a study of OX40 agonist ivuxolimab in advanced cancers. The assay was immunoSEQ multiplex PCR, and TCRdb's table has in-frame clones only and misses some. The data hold 100,000 to 150,000 clones, with around 93% observed a single time. Source: CD4+ or CD8+ T cells sorted from blood, taken in a trial of the OX40 agonist ivuxolimab. Source of these receptors: an adult with an advanced solid tumor such as melanoma, head and neck, liver or kidney cancer. The CDR3 runs from the conserved cysteine through the conserved F or W. The D gene is left open where the match is weak. A row's size may be missing; if present it is once, few, many or a size class.

D gene: TRBD1; clone size: -; V gene: TRBV29-1; J gene: TRBJ1-2; CDR3 protein: CSVGGGRGRNYGYTF; CDR3 DNA: TGCAGCGTTGGAGGGGGCAGGGGGCGTAACTATGGCTACACCTTC
D gene: -; clone size: -; V gene: TRBV27; J gene: TRBJ1-5; CDR3 protein: CASSSQGSNQPQHF; CDR3 DNA: TGTGCCAGCAGTTCCCAGGGGAGCAATCAGCCCCAGCATTTT
D gene: -; clone size: -; V gene: TRBV4-3; J gene: TRBJ2-2; CDR3 protein: CASSQDFWGAWELFF; CDR3 DNA: TGCGCCAGCAGCCAAGATTTCTGGGGGGCCTGGGAGCTGTTTTTT
D gene: -; clone size: once; V gene: TRBV7-8; J gene: TRBJ1-5; CDR3 protein: CASSQGRLDSNQPQHF; CDR3 DNA: TGTGCCAGCAGCCAGGGTAGGTTAGATAGCAATCAGCCCCAGCATTTT
D gene: -; clone size: -; V gene: TRBV2; J gene: TRBJ1-2; CDR3 protein: CASTFGTSNYGYTF; CDR3 DNA: TGTGCCAGCACCTTTGGGACATCTAACTATGGCTACACCTTC
D gene: -; clone size: -; V gene: TRBV19; J gene: TRBJ1-4; CDR3 protein: CASGGSYNEKLFF; CDR3 DNA: TGTGCCAGTGGGGGCAGTTATAATGAAAAACTGTTTTTT
D gene: TRBD2; clone size: -; V gene: TRBV18; J gene: TRBJ2-1; CDR3 protein: CASSPIAGVGNEQFF; CDR3 DNA: TGTGCCAGCTCACCGATAGCGGGAGTAGGCAATGAGCAGTTCTTC
D gene: -; clone size: -; V gene: TRBV5-4; J gene: TRBJ2-5; CDR3 protein: CASSPRRGLLETQYF; CDR3 DNA: TGTGCCAGCAGCCCGAGGAGGGGGCTATTAGAGACCCAGTACTTC
D gene: -; clone size: -; V gene: TRBV19; J gene: TRBJ2-1; CDR3 protein: CASSTWPGARNEQFF; CDR3 DNA: TGTGCCAGTAGTACCTGGCCAGGGGCCCGCAATGAGCAGTTCTTC
D gene: -; clone size: -; V gene: TRBV27; J gene: TRBJ2-5; CDR3 protein: CASSLRRTDTQETQYF; CDR3 DNA: TGTGCCAGCAGCCTACGCCGAACGGACACACAAGAGACCCAGTACTTC
D gene: -; clone size: -; V gene: TRBV18; J gene: TRBJ2-7; CDR3 protein: CASSPSAGVFYEQYF; CDR3 DNA: TGTGCCAGCTCACCATCGGCAGGGGTGTTCTACGAGCAGTACTTC
D gene: -; clone size: -; V gene: TRBV28; J gene: TRBJ1-6; CDR3 protein: CASSLGGQGYNSPLHF; CDR3 DNA: TGTGCCAGCAGTTTAGGTGGCCAGGGCTATAATTCACCCCTCCACTTT
D gene: -; clone size: once; V gene: TRBV7-2; J gene: TRBJ2-5; CDR3 protein: CASTRGGGYQETQYF; CDR3 DNA: TGTGCCAGCACCCGAGGGGGGGGCTACCAAGAGACCCAGTACTTC
D gene: TRBD1; clone size: -; V gene: TRBV27; J gene: TRBJ1-2; CDR3 protein: CASSLSSGQGSGYTF; CDR3 DNA: TGTGCCAGCAGTTTATCGTCGGGACAGGGTAGTGGCTACACCTTC
D gene: TRBD1; clone size: -; V gene: TRBV7-3; J gene: TRBJ2-3; CDR3 protein: CASSLAPFFGTGVVPSTDTQYF; CDR3 DNA: TGTGCCAGCAGCTTAGCCCCATTCTTCGGGACAGGGGTTGTCCCTAGCACAGATACGCAGTATTTT
D gene: TRBD1; clone size: -; V gene: TRBV19; J gene: TRBJ1-5; CDR3 protein: CASSPYQTGGSNQPQHF; CDR3 DNA: TGTGCCAGTAGCCCCTACCAGACAGGGGGAAGCAATCAGCCCCAGCATTTT
D gene: -; clone size: -; V gene: TRBV15; J gene: TRBJ2-1; CDR3 protein: CATSRDDGGVYNEQFF; CDR3 DNA: TGTGCCACCAGCAGAGATGACGGCGGGGTCTACAATGAGCAGTTCTTC
D gene: -; clone size: -; V gene: TRBV6-4; J gene: TRBJ1-2; CDR3 protein: CASSDSNRGIYTF; CDR3 DNA: TGTGCCAGCAGTGACTCGAATCGTGGGATCTACACCTTC
D gene: -; clone size: -; V gene: TRBV19; J gene: TRBJ1-2; CDR3 protein: CASRNYIGTHSNYGYTF; CDR3 DNA: TGTGCCAGTAGGAACTACATCGGGACACATTCTAACTATGGCTACACCTTC
D gene: -; clone size: -; V gene: TRBV7-2; J gene: TRBJ1-5; CDR3 protein: CASSFLGGGIQPQHF; CDR3 DNA: TGTGCCAGCAGCTTCTTAGGGGGTGGGATTCAGCCCCAGCATTTT
D gene: -; clone size: -; V gene: TRBV7-2; J gene: TRBJ2-2; CDR3 protein: CASSLTGTFVAGELFF; CDR3 DNA: TGTGCCAGCAGCTTAACCGGGACTTTCGTAGCCGGGGAGCTGTTTTTT
D gene: TRBD1; clone size: -; V gene: TRBV11-2; J gene: TRBJ1-1; CDR3 protein: CASSDRDRNTEAFF; CDR3 DNA: TGTGCCAGCAGCGACCGGGACAGGAACACTGAAGCTTTCTTT
D gene: -; clone size: -; V gene: TRBV4-1; J gene: TRBJ1-6; CDR3 protein: CASSQTVGGPNRAHSPLHF; CDR3 DNA: TGCGCCAGCAGCCAGACAGTTGGGGGACCGAATAGGGCACATTCACCCCTCCACTTT
D gene: -; clone size: -; V gene: TRBV30; J gene: TRBJ1-6; CDR3 protein: CAWRSGRPLHF; CDR3 DNA: TGTGCCTGGAGGTCGGGGCGACCCCTCCACTTT
D gene: -; clone size: -; V gene: TRBV9; J gene: TRBJ2-5; CDR3 protein: CASSPSADRRNQETQYF; CDR3 DNA: TGTGCCAGCAGCCCAAGTGCCGACAGGAGAAACCAAGAGACCCAGTACTTC
D gene: TRBD1; clone size: -; V gene: TRBV29-1; J gene: TRBJ1-5; CDR3 protein: CSVSGTGVYQPQHF; CDR3 DNA: TGCAGCGTATCCGGGACAGGGGTTTATCAGCCCCAGCATTTT
D gene: TRBD2; clone size: -; V gene: TRBV5-1; J gene: TRBJ2-5; CDR3 protein: CASSLGSSGSASARETQYF; CDR3 DNA: TGCGCCAGCAGCTTGGGATCTAGCGGGAGCGCCAGCGCAAGGGAGACCCAGTACTTC
D gene: TRBD1; clone size: few; V gene: TRBV19; J gene: TRBJ1-6; CDR3 protein: CASKGQLGGTLHF; CDR3 DNA: TGTGCCAGTAAGGGACAGTTAGGTGGGACCCTCCACTTT
D gene: -; clone size: -; V gene: TRBV4-2; J gene: TRBJ2-7; CDR3 protein: CASSLASGTRPGEQYF; CDR3 DNA: TGTGCCAGCAGCTTAGCTTCCGGGACACGGCCGGGCGAGCAGTACTTC
D gene: TRBD2; clone size: -; V gene: TRBV7-8; J gene: TRBJ2-7; CDR3 protein: CASGAGGGTYEQYF; CDR3 DNA: TGTGCCAGCGGGGCGGGAGGGGGTACGTACGAGCAGTACTTC
D gene: TRBD1; clone size: -; V gene: TRBV5-4; J gene: TRBJ1-2; CDR3 protein: CASSSLDRGFYGYTF; CDR3 DNA: TGTGCCAGCAGCTCCCTCGACAGGGGTTTTTATGGCTACACCTTC
D gene: TRBD1; clone size: -; V gene: TRBV29-1; J gene: TRBJ1-1; CDR3 protein: CSVEGRGEFGNTEAFF; CDR3 DNA: TGCAGCGTTGAGGGCAGGGGGGAGTTTGGGAACACTGAAGCTTTCTTT
D gene: TRBD2; clone size: -; V gene: TRBV19; J gene: TRBJ2-3; CDR3 protein: CASSTGGVRLRDTQYF; CDR3 DNA: TGTGCCAGTAGTACCGGGGGGGTCCGGCTAAGAGATACGCAGTATTTT
D gene: -; clone size: -; V gene: TRBV7-9; J gene: TRBJ1-6; CDR3 protein: CASSLAEGGRSPLHF; CDR3 DNA: TGTGCCAGCAGCTTAGCGGAGGGGGGCCGTTCACCCCTCCACTTT
D gene: -; clone size: -; V gene: TRBV5-1; J gene: TRBJ2-5; CDR3 protein: CASSPTSYQGTQYF; CDR3 DNA: TGCGCCAGCAGCCCTACAAGTTACCAAGGGACCCAGTACTTC
D gene: TRBD1; clone size: once; V gene: TRBV10-1; J gene: TRBJ1-6; CDR3 protein: CASSAPGQGGYIHF; CDR3 DNA: TGCGCCAGCAGTGCACCGGGACAGGGGGGCTATATCCACTTT
D gene: TRBD1; clone size: -; V gene: TRBV28; J gene: TRBJ1-5; CDR3 protein: CASSDRALNQPQHF; CDR3 DNA: TGTGCCAGCAGCGACAGGGCCTTAAATCAGCCCCAGCATTTT
D gene: -; clone size: -; V gene: TRBV7-2; J gene: TRBJ2-2; CDR3 protein: CASSSFRQANTGELFF; CDR3 DNA: TGTGCCAGCAGCTCCTTCAGACAGGCGAACACCGGGGAGCTGTTTTTT
D gene: -; clone size: -; V gene: TRBV19; J gene: TRBJ2-1; CDR3 protein: CASTHRPMNNEQFF; CDR3 DNA: TGTGCCAGTACACACAGACCAATGAACAATGAGCAGTTCTTC
D gene: TRBD1; clone size: -; V gene: TRBV6-5; J gene: TRBJ2-1; CDR3 protein: CASSRVRTGSNEQFF; CDR3 DNA: TGTGCCAGCAGTCGGGTGAGGACAGGGAGTAATGAGCAGTTCTTC
D gene: TRBD2; clone size: -; V gene: TRBV30; J gene: TRBJ2-3; CDR3 protein: CAWSRIGGGAGEADTQYF; CDR3 DNA: TGTGCCTGGAGTCGCATAGGGGGAGGAGCGGGAGAGGCAGATACGCAGTATTTT
D gene: -; clone size: -; V gene: TRBV20-1; J gene: TRBJ2-1; CDR3 protein: CSARKGYEQFF; CDR3 DNA: TGCAGTGCTAGGAAGGGGTATGAGCAGTTCTTC